This entry describes one T cell receptor beta chain. The antigen is unknown. The sample is drawn from a study of T cell responses to AZD1222 COVID-19 vaccine. CDR1 and CDR2 (germline): SGHAT, FQNNGV. The CDR3 extends over 16 amino acids. After removal of 3 bases from V and 3 bases from J, the junction contained 4 bases not matched to a gene. Findings and caveats of the study: Regions 160-218 and 743-854 dominated among vaccine-associated CD4 TCRs spanning spike. Just a handful of AZD1222 recipients tested seropositive at baseline. The reported proportion of spike-specific TCRs targeting unmutated variant regions was nearly half.

Clones were sequenced by immunoSEQ multiplex PCR, and TCRdb holds only the in-frame ones, with some missing. The sample lists roughly 170,000 clones, 88% seen once, with more than 0.4% in the top ten. Sequencing used peripheral blood, obtained on day 0 of AZD1222 vaccination. This clonotype was sampled from an adult in good health. This chain joins TRBV11-2 and TRBJ2-2; 10 bases match TRBD2. The DNA for the CDR3 is TGTGCCAGCAGCTTGAGCGGGAGGGCCGACACCGGGGAGCTGTTTTTT. Protein product: CASSLSGRADTGELFF.